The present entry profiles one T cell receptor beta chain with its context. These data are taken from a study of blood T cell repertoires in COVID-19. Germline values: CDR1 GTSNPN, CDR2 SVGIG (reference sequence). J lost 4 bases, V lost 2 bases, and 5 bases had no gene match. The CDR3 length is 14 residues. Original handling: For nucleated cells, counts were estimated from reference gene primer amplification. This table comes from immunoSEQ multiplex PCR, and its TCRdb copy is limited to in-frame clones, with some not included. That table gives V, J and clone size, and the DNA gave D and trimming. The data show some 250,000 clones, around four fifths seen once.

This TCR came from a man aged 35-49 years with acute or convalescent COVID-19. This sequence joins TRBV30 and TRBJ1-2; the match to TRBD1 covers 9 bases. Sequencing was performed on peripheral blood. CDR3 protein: CAWSLTGGIYGYTF. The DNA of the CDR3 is TGTGCCTGGAGTTTGACAGGGGGGATCTATGGCTACACCTTC. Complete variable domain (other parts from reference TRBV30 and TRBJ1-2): SQTIHQWPATLVQPVGSPLSLECTVEGTSNPNLYWYRQAAGRGLQLLFYSVGIGQISSEVPQNLSASRPQDRQFILSSKKLLLSDSGFYLCAWSLTGGIYGYTFGSGTRLTVV.